Sequencing of this T cell receptor beta chain was carried out in a study of pediatric ulcerative colitis. Study findings and constraints: Blood-rectal clonal overlap within each person was significantly higher in ulcerative colitis patients than controls.

Clones were read by immunoSEQ multiplex PCR, and TCRdb kept only the in-frame ones, dropping some. The repertoire holds 55,000 to 70,000 clones, about 90% seen once, with over 1.3% in the top ten. CDR3 size: 15 residues. Germline values: CDR1 SGHRS, CDR2 YFSETQ. V was pared by 3 bases and J by 1 base, with 10 bases between. In the case of this clone: Its target is unknown.

Sequenced: blood. This chain uses TRBV5-1 with TRBJ2-2; D may correspond to TRBD1 or TRBD2 (5 bases each). The TCR was taken from a boy between 10 and 17 years old who was a control in a study of pediatric ulcerative colitis. CDR3 in DNA: TGCGCCAGCAGCTCCGGGACGGAGAACACCGGGGAGCTGTTTTTT. Its protein product is CASSSGTENTGELFF.